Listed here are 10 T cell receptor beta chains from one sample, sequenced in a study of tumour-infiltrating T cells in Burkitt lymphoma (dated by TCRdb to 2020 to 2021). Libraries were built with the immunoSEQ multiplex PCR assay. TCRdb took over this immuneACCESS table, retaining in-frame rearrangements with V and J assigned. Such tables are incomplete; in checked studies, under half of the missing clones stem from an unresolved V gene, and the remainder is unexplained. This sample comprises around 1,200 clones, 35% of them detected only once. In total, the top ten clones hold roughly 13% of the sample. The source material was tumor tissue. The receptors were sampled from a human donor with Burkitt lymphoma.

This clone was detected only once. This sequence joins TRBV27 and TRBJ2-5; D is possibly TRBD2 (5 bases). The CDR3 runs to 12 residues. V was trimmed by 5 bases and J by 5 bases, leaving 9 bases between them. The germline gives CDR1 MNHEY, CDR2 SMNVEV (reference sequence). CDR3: CASSQEGETQYF. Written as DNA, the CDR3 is TGTGCCAGCAGTCAAGAGGGTGAGACCCAGTACTTC.

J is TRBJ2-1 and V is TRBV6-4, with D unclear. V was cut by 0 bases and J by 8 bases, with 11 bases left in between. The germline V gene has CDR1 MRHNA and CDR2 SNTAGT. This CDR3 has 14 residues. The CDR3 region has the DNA TGTGCCAGCAGTGACTCGAACGAACCACATGAGCAGTTCTTC. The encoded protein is CASSDSNEPHEQFF.

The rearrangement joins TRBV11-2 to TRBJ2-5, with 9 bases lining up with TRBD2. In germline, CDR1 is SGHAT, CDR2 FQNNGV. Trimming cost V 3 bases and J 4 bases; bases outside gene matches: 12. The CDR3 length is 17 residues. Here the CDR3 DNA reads TGTGCCAGCAGCTTTAGCGGGACTAGCAGCTGGGCAGAGACCCAGTACTTC. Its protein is CASSFSGTSSWAETQYF.

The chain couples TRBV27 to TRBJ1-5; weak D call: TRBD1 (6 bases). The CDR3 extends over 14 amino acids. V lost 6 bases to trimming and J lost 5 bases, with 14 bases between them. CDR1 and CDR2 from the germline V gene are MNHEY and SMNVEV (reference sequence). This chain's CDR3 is CASRFEGGDQPQHF. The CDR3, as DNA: TGTGCCAGCAGATTCGAGGGGGGGGATCAGCCCCAGCATTTT.

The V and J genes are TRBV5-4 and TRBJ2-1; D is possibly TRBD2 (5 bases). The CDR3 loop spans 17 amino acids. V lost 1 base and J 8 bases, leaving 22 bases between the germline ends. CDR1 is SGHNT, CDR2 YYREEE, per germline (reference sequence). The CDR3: CASSLNWGEGPGDEQFF. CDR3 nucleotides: TGTGCCAGCAGCTTGAATTGGGGTGAGGGTCCCGGGGATGAGCAGTTCTTC.

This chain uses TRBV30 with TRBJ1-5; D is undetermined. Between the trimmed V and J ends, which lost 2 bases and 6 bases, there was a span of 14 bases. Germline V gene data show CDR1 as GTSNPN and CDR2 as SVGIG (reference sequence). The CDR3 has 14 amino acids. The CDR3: CAWSILGFSQPQHF. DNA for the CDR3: TGTGCCTGGAGTATATTGGGATTCAGTCAGCCCCAGCATTTT.

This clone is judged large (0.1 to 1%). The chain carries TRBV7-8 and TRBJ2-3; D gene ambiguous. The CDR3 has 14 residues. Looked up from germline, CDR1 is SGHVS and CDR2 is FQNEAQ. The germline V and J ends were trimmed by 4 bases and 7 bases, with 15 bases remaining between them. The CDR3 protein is CASSSVRPQNTQYF. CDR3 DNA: TGTGCCAGCAGCTCCGTCAGACCTCAGAATACGCAGTATTTT.

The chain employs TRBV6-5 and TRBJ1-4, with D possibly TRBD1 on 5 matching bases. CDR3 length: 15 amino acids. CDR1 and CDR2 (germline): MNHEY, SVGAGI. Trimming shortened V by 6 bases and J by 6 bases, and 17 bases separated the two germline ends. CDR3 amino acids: CASSHWGGRDEKLFF. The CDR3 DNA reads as TGTGCCAGCAGCCACTGGGGGGGTCGGGATGAAAAACTGTTTTTT.

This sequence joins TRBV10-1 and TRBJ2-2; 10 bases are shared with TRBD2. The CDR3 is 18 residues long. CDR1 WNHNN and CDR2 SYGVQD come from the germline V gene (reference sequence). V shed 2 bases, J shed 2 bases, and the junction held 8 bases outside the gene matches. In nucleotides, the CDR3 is TGCGCCAGCAGTGAGCGGTCTAGGACTAGCGGAAACACCGGGGAGCTGTTTTTT. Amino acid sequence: CASSERSRTSGNTGELFF.

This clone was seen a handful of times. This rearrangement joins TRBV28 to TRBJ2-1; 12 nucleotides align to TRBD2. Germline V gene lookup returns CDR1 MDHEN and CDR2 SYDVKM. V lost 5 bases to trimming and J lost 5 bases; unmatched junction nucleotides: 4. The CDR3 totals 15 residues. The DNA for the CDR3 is TGTGCCAGCAGTCCGACTAGCGGGAGTCACAATGAGCAGTTCTTC. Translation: CASSPTSGSHNEQFF.